This T cell receptor beta chain comes out of a study of blood T cells in healthy people across ages. General study results and limits: Both higher diversity and more naive CD4+ cells marked long-lived donors when set against aged donors. Age showed a roughly linear inverse relationship with TCR beta diversity per million T cells.

This CDR3 contains 14 residues. V lost 0 bases and J lost 3, with 8 bases in between. CDR1 MNHNY and CDR2 SVGAGI come from the germline V gene (reference sequence). Staff drew roughly 10 milliliters of peripheral blood from each donor. With a J-beta primer mix and a sample-barcoded 5' primer, a second PCR ran about 7 to 11 cycles. Each of the cDNA molecules was tagged by a template-switch adaptor with 12 random nucleotides. A single record per CDR3 protein comes from TCRdb applying MiXCR to the 5' RACE reads. This sample has hundreds of thousands of distinct CDR3 sequences, with 58% found just once. In regard to this clonotype: Its antigen is not identified.

This rearrangement joins TRBV6-6 to TRBJ1-1; D is perhaps TRBD1 (5 bases). The sample was blood. This clonotype was sampled from a man in his fifties or sixties in good health. The CDR3 here is CASSYSGRYTEAFF. CDR3 bases: TGTGCCAGCAGTTACTCGGGGCGCTACACTGAAGCTTTCTTT.